This T cell receptor beta chain was sequenced during a study of PD-L1 blockade in urothelial cancer. The time point was: peripheral blood 6 weeks after treatment start. Assay: immunoSEQ multiplex PCR; the TCRdb copy retains only in-frame clones and omits some. In the table there are 20,000 to 25,000 clones, around 91% of which are singletons. This CDR3 spans 13 amino acids. V lost 5 bases to trimming and J lost 8 bases, with 12 bases between them. Germline V CDR1 and CDR2: SGHTA, FQGNSA. The sequence was obtained from a woman aged 60-70 years with urothelial cancer. The chain recombines TRBV7-2 with TRBJ1-4, with D possibly being TRBD1 (5 bases). The sample consisted of PBMCs, taken around atezolizumab (anti-PD-L1) treatment. CDR3 in amino acids: CASSLFTGEKLFF. In nucleotides, the CDR3 is TGTGCCAGCAGCCTCTTTACAGGCGAAAAACTGTTTTTT.